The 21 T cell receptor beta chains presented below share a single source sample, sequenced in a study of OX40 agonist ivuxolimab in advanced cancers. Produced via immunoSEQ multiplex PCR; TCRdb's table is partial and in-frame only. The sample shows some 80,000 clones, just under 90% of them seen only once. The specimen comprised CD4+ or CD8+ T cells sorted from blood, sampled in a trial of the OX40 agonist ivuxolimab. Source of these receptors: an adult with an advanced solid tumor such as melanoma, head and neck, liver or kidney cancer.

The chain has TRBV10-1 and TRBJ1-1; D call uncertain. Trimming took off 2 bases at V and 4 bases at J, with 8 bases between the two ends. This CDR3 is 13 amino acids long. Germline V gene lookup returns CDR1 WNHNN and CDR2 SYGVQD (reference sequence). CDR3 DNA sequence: TGCGCCAGCAGTGAGCAAAGGCTCACTGAAGCTTTCTTT. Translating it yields CASSEQRLTEAFF.

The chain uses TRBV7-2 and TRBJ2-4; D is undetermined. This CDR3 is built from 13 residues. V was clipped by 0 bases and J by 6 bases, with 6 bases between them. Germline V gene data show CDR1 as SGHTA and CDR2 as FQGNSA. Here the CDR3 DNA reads TGTGCCAGCAGCTTAGCGGCAGGAAACATTCAGTACTTC. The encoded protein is CASSLAAGNIQYF.

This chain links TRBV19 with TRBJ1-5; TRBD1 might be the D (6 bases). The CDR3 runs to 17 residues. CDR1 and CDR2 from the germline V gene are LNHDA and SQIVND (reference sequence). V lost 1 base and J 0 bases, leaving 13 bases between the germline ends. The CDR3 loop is CASSIGARGNSNQPQHF. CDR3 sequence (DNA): TGTGCCAGTAGTATAGGCGCCAGGGGAAATAGCAATCAGCCCCAGCATTTT.

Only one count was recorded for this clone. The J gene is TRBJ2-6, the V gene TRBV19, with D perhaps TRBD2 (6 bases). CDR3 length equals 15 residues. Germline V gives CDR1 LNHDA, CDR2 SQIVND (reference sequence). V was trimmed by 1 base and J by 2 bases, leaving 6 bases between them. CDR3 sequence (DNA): TGTGCCAGTAGTATAGGGGAGGCTGGGGCCAACGTCCTGACTTTC. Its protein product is CASSIGEAGANVLTF.

DNA of the CDR3: TGCAGCGTTGTGGGACAGGGGGATTATTTTGGAGGCTACACCTTC. As protein: CSVVGQGDYFGGYTF. The V gene is TRBV29-1, the J gene TRBJ1-2; 11 positions agree with TRBD1. Germline CDR1 is SQVTM and CDR2 is ANQGSEA. This CDR3 is built from 15 residues. Trimming removed 4 bases from V and 8 bases from J; junction bases left unmatched: 12.

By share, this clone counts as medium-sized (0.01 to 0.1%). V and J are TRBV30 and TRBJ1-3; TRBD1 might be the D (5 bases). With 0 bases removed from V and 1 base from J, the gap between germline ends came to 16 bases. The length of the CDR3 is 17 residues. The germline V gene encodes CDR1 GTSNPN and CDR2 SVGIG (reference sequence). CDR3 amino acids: CAWSVLSGLGSGNTIYF. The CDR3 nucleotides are TGTGCCTGGAGTGTACTGTCAGGGTTGGGATCTGGAAACACCATATATTTT. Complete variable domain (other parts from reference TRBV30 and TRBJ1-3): SQTIHQWPATLVQPVGSPLSLECTVEGTSNPNLYWYRQAAGRGLQLLFYSVGIGQISSEVPQNLSASRPQDRQFILSSKKLLLSDSGFYLCAWSVLSGLGSGNTIYFGEGSWLTVV.

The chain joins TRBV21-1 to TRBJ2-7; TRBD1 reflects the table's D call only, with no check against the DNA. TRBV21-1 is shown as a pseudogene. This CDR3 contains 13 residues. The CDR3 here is CASSRAWAHEQYF. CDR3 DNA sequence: TGTGCCAGCAGCAGGGCATGGGCCCACGAGCAGTACTTC.

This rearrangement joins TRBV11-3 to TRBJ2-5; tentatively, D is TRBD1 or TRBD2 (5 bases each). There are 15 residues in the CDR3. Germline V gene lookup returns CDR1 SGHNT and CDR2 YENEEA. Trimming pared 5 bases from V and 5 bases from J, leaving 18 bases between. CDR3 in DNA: TGTGCCAGCAGCCGAGGGGAGTCATGGAGGGAGACCCAGTACTTC. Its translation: CASSRGESWRETQYF.

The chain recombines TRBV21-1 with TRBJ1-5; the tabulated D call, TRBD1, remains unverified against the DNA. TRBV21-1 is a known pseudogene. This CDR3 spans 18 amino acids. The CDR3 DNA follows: TGTGCCAGCAGCACAGCCCGGGACAGGGGAGGGGATAATCAGCCCCAGCATTTT. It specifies CASSTARDRGGDNQPQHF.

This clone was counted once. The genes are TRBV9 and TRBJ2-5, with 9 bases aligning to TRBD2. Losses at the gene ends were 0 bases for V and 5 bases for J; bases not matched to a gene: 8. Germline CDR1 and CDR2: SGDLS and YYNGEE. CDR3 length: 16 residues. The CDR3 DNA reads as TGTGCCAGCAGCGTAGGGGTAGCGGGAGTGGCTGAGACCCAGTACTTC. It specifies CASSVGVAGVAETQYF.

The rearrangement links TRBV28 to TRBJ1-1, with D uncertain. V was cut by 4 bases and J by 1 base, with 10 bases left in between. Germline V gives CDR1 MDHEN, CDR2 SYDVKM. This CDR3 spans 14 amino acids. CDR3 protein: CASSSPGKNTEAFF. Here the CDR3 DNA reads TGTGCCAGCAGTTCTCCTGGTAAGAACACTGAAGCTTTCTTT.

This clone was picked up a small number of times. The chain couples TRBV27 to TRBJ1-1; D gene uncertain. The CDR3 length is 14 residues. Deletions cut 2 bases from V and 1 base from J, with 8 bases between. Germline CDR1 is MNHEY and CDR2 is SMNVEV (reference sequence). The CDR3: CASSLVDTNTEAFF. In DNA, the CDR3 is TGTGCCAGCAGTTTAGTTGACACGAACACTGAAGCTTTCTTT.

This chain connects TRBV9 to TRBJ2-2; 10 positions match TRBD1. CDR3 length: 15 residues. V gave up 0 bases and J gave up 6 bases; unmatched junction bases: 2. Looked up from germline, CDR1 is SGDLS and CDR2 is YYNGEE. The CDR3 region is CASSVEGTGAGELFF. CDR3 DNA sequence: TGTGCCAGCAGCGTAGAGGGGACAGGGGCCGGGGAGCTGTTTTTT.

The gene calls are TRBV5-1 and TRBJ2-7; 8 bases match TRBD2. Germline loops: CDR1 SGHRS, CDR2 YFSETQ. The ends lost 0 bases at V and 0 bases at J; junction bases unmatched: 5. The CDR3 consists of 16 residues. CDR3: CASSLVAGGTSYEQYF. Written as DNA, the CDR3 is TGCGCCAGCAGCTTGGTGGCGGGAGGCACCTCCTACGAGCAGTACTTC.

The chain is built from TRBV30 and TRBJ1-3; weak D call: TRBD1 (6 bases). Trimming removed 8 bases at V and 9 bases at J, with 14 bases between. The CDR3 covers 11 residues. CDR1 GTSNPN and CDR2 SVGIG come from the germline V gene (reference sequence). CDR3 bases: TGTGCCCGGACCTCAGGGGCCACCATATATTTT. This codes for CARTSGATIYF.

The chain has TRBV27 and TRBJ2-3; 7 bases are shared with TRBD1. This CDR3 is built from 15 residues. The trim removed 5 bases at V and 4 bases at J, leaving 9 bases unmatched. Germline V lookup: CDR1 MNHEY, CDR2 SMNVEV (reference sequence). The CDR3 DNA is TGTGCCAGCAGTCGAGGGGGAACAGGGGCAGATACGCAGTATTTT. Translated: CASSRGGTGADTQYF.

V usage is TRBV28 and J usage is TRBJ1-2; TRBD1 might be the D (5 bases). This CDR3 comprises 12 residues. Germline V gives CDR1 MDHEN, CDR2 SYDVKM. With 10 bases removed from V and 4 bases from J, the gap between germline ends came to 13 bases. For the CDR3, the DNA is TGTGCCATTTGGGGGGTGGCCTATGGCTACACCTTC. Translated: CAIWGVAYGYTF.

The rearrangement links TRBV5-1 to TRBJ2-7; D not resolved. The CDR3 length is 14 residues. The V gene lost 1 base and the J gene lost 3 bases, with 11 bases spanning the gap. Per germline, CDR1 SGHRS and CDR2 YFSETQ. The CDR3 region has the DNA TGCGCCAGCAGCTTGATAGGGAATAGCTACGAGCAGTACTTC. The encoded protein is CASSLIGNSYEQYF.

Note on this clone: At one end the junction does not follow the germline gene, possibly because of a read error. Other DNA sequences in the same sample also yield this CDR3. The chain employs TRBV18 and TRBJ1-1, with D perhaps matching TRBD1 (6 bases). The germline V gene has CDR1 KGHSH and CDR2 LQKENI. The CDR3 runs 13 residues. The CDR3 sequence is CASSPQGNTEAFF. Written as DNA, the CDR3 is TGTGCCAGCTCGCCACAGGGGAACACTGAAGCTTTCTTT.

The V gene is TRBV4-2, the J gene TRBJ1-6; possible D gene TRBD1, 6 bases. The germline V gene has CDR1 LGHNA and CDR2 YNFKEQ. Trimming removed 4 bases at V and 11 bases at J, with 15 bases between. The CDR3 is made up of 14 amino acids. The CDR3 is CASSLTGTRTPLHF. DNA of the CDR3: TGTGCCAGCAGCCTTACAGGGACAAGGACACCCCTCCACTTT.

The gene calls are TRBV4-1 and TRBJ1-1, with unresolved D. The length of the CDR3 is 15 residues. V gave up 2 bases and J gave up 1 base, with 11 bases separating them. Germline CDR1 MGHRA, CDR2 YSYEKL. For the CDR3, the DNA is TGCGCCAGCAGCCAACCACGGCGGGGGAACACTGAAGCTTTCTTT. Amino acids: CASSQPRRGNTEAFF.